Below, one T cell receptor beta chain is given with its context. What it binds is unknown. The data belong to a study of molecular identifiers for immune sequencing clone quantification. Bulk TCR libraries used previously described methods and listed TCR primers. MiXCR, run by TCRdb on the PCR reads, gives a single entry per CDR3 protein. The sample has about 640,000 distinct CDR3 sequences, just under 20% seen once; the top ten hold around 0.9%. Broader study findings: Clones above 20 RNA copies contained over 99% of effector molecules but under 1% of naive ones. One cell's worth of spiked Jurkat TCR RNA was reportedly detectable among 970,000 or so naive cells.

Sorting selected naive CD8 T cells with a CD8+CD4-CCR7+CD45RA+ phenotype. The V end lost 5 bases, the J end lost 2 bases, and 13 bases lay between the germline ends. Per the germline V gene, CDR1 is DFQATT and CDR2 is SNEGSKA (reference sequence). This CDR3 contains 14 residues. The source of this sequence is a human donor in good health. Some libraries in this study had Jurkat cell RNA spiked in. V is TRBV20-1 and J is TRBJ1-5; D ambiguous. The sequencing sample was made of naive CD8+ T cells from blood, with Jurkat cell RNA spiked in. As to subset: FACS-sorted CD8+CD4-CCR7+CD45RA+ naive T cells. The CDR3 is CSALVRRGNQPQHF. As DNA, the CDR3 is TGCAGTGCTCTAGTACGCCGTGGCAATCAGCCCCAGCATTTT.